This T cell receptor (beta chain) originates from a study of T cell responses to AZD1222 COVID-19 vaccine. Trimming took off 2 bases at V and 3 bases at J, with 14 bases between the two ends. Germline values: CDR1 WNHNN, CDR2 SYGVQD (reference sequence). This CDR3 spans 15 amino acids. Regarding the study as a whole: When two AZD1222 doses had been given, Spike-specific TCR breadth and depth rose. CD4 TCRs linked to vaccination spanned spike, dominating at 160-218 and 743-854.

Concerning this clone itself: The antigen is undetermined.

Repertoires were generated with immunoSEQ multiplex PCR, while TCRdb's copy carries only in-frame clones and drops some. The data contain 150,000 or so clones, roughly 90% of them seen just once; the ten biggest clones take up about 1.5%. Here the sequenced sample was peripheral blood, taken on day 0 of AZD1222 vaccination. This rearrangement joins TRBV10-1 to TRBJ2-7; D may be TRBD2 (7 bases). The origin of this receptor is an adult in good health. The CDR3, as DNA: TGCGCCAGCAGTGAGACGGGGGGCATTGGCTACGAGCAGTACTTC. Translation gives CASSETGGIGYEQYF.